This T cell receptor beta chain was obtained from a study of cytotoxic CD8 clonotypes in ibrutinib-treated CLL. Notes on the study in general: Relative to age-matched healthy donors, clonality at baseline was higher, and it tracked circulating CD8+ T-cell counts.

A note on this clone: The antigen remains undetermined.

CDR3 size: 17 residues. V lost 2 bases and J lost 7; bases outside the gene matches: 13. The V gene's germline CDR1 is SGHVS and CDR2 FQNEAQ. T cells were sequenced at a targeted depth of 1 in 200,000 to 1 in 1 million. Using immunoSEQ multiplex PCR, the repertoire was profiled, and TCRdb retains in-frame clones only, with some absent. The data show about 140,000 clones, around 84% seen once. This specimen was PBMCs, taken after 36 months of ibrutinib treatment. V usage is TRBV7-8 and J usage is TRBJ1-5; 8 positions match TRBD1. This TCR came from a human donor with chronic lymphocytic leukemia. The CDR3 is CASSLRDRLLEGQPQHF. DNA of the CDR3: TGTGCCAGCAGCTTAAGGGACAGGTTACTCGAGGGGCAGCCCCAGCATTTT.